This TCR beta chain was captured in a study of CXCR3-negative and CXCR3-positive naive CD8 T cells. As for the study in general: Libraries each contributed about 1.5 +/- 0.3 million TRB reads, for around 140 million in total.

The CDR3 spans 18 residues. In germline, CDR1 is SGHTA, CDR2 FQGNSA. In regard to this clonotype: The antigen remains undetermined.

The TRB cDNA libraries were prepared by 5' RACE with UMI labels. TCRdb re-called the 5' RACE reads and catalogs CDR3 proteins one per entry, DNA excluded. The record lists about 150,000 distinct CDR3 sequences, of which the ten most abundant hold 0.45% to 0.6%. Whole-study results and caveats: CXCR3-positive naive cells had more hydrophobic TRB CDR3s than CXCR3-negative naive cells. High diversity, comparable across both naive subsets, contrasted with much lower diversity in memory CD8+ cells. With respect to TRBV-TRBJ usage, naive CXCR3-negative and CXCR3-positive cells were similar; memory differed.

Sequenced: naive CXCR3+ CD8+ T cells from blood. Indicated subset: CD45RO-CCR7+CD27+CD95- naive CD8+ T cells expressing CXCR3 (TNR3+). The chain uses TRBV7-2 and TRBJ2-1; the D call from TCRdb, TRBD2, cannot be confirmed without DNA. The sequence was obtained from a human donor in good health. Some clones in this sample may be carry-over from other donors' samples. CDR3 protein: CASSLASGGTSHYNEQFF.